The clone carrying this T cell receptor (beta chain) was observed many times. This specimen belongs to a study of cytomegalovirus exposure and HLA in healthy donors. Researchers ran the PCR with 60 Vbeta and 13 Jbeta primers. TCRdb's copy holds only in-frame clones and misses some; the assay was immunoSEQ multiplex PCR. The profile shows about 120,000 clones, 15% of them singletons. This CDR3 spans 13 amino acids. Germline CDR1 is GTSNPN and CDR2 is SVGIG (reference sequence). V lost 2 bases and J lost 2, with 7 bases in between. The sequencing sample was made of PBMCs. This TCR derives from a young woman in good health and CMV-seronegative. The chain is built from TRBV30 and TRBJ1-5; maybe TRBD1 (5 bases). This chain's CDR3 is CAWSPGGNQPQHF. The CDR3 region has the DNA TGTGCCTGGAGTCCGGGGGGCAATCAGCCCCAGCATTTT.